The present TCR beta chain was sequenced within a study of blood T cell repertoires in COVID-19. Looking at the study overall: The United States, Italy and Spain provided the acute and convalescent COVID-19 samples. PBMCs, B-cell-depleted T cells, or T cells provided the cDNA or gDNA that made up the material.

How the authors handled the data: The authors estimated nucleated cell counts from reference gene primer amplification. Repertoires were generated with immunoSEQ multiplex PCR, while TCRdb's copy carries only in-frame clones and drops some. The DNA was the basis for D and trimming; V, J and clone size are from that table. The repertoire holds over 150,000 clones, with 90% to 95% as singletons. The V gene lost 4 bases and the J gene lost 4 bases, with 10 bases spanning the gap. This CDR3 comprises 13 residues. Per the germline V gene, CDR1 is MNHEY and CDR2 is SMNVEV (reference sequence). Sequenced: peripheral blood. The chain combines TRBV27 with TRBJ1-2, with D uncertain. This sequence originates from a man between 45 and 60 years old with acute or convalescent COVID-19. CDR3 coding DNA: TGTGCCAGCAGTTCCCGCCCTATCTATGGCTACACCTTC. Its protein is CASSSRPIYGYTF.